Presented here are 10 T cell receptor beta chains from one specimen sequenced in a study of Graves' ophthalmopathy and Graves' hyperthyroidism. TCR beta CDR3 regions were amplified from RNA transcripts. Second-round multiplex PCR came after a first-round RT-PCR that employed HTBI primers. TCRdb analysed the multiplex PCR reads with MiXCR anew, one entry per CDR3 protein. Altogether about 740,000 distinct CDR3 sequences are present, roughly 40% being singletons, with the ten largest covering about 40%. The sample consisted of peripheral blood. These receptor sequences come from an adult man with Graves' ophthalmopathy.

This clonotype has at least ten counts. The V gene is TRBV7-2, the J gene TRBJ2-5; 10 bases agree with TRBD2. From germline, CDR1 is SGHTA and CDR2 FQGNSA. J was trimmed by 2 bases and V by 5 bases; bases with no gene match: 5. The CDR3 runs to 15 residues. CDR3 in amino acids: CASSGGTSAQETQYF. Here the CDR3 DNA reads TGTGCCAGCAGCGGGGGGACTAGCGCACAAGAGACCCAGTACTTC. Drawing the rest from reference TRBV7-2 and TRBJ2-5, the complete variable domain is GAGVSQSPSNKVTEKGKDVELRCDPISGHTALYWYRQSLGQGLEFLIYFQGNSAPDKSGLPSDRFSAERTGGSVSTLTIQRTQQEDSAVYLCASSGGTSAQETQYFGPGTRLLVL.

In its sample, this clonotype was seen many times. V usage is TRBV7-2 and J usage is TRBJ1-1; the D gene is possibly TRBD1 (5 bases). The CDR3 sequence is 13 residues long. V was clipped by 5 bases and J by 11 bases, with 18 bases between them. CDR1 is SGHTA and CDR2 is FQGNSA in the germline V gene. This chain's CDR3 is CASSLGLGGDAFF. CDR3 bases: TGTGCCAGCAGCCTCGGTTTGGGGGGTGACGCTTTCTTT. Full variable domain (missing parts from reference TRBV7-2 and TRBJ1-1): GAGVSQSPSNKVTEKGKDVELRCDPISGHTALYWYRQSLGQGLEFLIYFQGNSAPDKSGLPSDRFSAERTGGSVSTLTIQRTQQEDSAVYLCASSLGLGGDAFFGQGTRLTVV.

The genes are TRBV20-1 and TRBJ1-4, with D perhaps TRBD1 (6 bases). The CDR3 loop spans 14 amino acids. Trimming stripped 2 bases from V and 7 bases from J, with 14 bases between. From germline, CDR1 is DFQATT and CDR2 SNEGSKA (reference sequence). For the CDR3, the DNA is TGCAGTGCTAGATCAGGGGTCGTCGGTGAAAAACTGTTTTTT. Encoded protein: CSARSGVVGEKLFF.

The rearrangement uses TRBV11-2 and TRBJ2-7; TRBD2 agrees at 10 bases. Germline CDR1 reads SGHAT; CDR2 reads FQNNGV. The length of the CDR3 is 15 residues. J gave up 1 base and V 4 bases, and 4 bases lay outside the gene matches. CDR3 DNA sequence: TGTGCCAGCAGCTCAGGACTAGCGGATTCCTACGAGCAGTACTTC. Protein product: CASSSGLADSYEQYF.

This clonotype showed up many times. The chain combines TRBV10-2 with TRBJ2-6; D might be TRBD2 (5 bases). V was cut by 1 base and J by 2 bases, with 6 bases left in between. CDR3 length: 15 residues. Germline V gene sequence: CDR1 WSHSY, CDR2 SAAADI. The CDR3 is CASSEWGAGANVLTF. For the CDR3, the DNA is TGCGCCAGCAGTGAGTGGGGAGCTGGGGCCAACGTCCTGACTTTC.

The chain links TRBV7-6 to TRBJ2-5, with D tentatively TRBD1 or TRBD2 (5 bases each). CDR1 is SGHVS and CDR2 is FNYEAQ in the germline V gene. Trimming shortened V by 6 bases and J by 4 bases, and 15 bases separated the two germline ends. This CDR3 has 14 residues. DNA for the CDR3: TGTGCCAGCAGGCTAGCAGGGTCCGCAGAGACCCAGTACTTC. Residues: CASRLAGSAETQYF.

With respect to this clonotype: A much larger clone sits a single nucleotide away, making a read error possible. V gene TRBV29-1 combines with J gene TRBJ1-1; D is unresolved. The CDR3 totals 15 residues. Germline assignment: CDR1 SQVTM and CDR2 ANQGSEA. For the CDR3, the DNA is TGCAGCGATGAAGGGTTAAACCCTGAATTCACTGAAGCTTTCTTT. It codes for CSDEGLNPEFTEAFF.

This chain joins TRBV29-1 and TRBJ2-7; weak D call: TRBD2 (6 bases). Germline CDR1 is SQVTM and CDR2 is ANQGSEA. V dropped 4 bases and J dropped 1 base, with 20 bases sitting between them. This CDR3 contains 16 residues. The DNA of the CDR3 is TGCAGCGTTGTAGTGTCGCGGGGCAGGGTGTCCTACGAGCAGTACTTC. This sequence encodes CSVVVSRGRVSYEQYF.

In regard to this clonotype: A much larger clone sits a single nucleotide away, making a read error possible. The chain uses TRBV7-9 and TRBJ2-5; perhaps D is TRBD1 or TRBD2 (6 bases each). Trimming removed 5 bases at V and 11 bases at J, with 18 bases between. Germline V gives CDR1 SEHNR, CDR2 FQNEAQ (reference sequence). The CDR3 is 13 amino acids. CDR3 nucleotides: TGTGCCAGCAGCAACCGGGGGCTTGGCGGGCAGTACTTC. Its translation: CASSNRGLGGQYF.

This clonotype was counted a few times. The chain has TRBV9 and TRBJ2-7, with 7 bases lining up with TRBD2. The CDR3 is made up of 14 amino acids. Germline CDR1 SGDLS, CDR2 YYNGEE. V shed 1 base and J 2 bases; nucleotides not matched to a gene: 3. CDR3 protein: CASSVRGDTYEQYF. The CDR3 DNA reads TGTGCCAGCAGCGTACGGGGGGATACCTACGAGCAGTACTTC.